These 6 T cell receptor beta chains originate from one sample sequenced in a study of blood T cell repertoires in COVID-19. The repertoire was sequenced with immunoSEQ multiplex PCR; TCRdb's copy has only in-frame clones and lacks some. The table includes 70,000 to 95,000 clones, 91% detected once. Specimen: peripheral blood. These receptors were obtained from a middle-aged man with COVID-19, enrolled during active disease.

The rearrangement links TRBV12-3 or TRBV12-4 to TRBJ1-1; D perhaps matches TRBD1 (6 bases). V was cut by 7 bases and J by 5 bases, with 14 bases left in between. This CDR3 has 13 residues. CDR3 sequence reads: CASTPDRITEAFF. DNA for the CDR3: TGTGCCAGCACCCCCGACAGGATTACTGAAGCTTTCTTT.

The rearrangement uses TRBV6-1 and TRBJ1-5, with 7 bases aligning to TRBD1. This CDR3 is 14 amino acids long. With V trimmed by 2 bases and J by 7 bases, 5 bases remained unmatched. The germline gives CDR1 MNHNS, CDR2 SASEGT. CDR3: CASSEPDREQPQHF. CDR3 coding DNA: TGTGCCAGCAGTGAACCCGACAGGGAGCAGCCCCAGCATTTT.

The V gene is TRBV5-1, the J gene TRBJ2-2; 7 nucleotides agree with TRBD2. CDR3 length: 14 residues. V dropped 7 bases and J dropped 4; count of bases not matched to a gene: 7. Germline V gene lookup returns CDR1 SGHRS and CDR2 YFSETQ. This chain's CDR3 is CASGGGAGTGELFF. CDR3 DNA sequence: TGCGCCAGCGGGGGAGGGGCTGGCACCGGGGAGCTGTTTTTT. Using reference TRBV5-1 and TRBJ2-2 for the parts outside the CDR3, the full variable domain is KAGVTQTPRYLIKTRGQQVTLSCSPISGHRSVSWYQQTPGQGLQFLFEYFSETQRNKGNFPGRFSGRQFSNSRSEMNVSTLELGDSALYLCASGGGAGTGELFFGEGSRLTVL.

The chain employs TRBV12-3 or TRBV12-4 and TRBJ1-2; D is unresolved. Trimming removed 5 bases at V and 4 bases at J, with 11 bases between. The CDR3 is made up of 13 amino acids. DNA for the CDR3: TGTGCCAGCAGTCCCTCTGCGGTCTATGGCTACACCTTC. Translation: CASSPSAVYGYTF.

This clone was detected only once. The chain recombines TRBV4-2 with TRBJ1-4, with a weak D call TRBD1 (6 bases). CDR1 is LGHNA and CDR2 is YNFKEQ in the germline V gene. V lost 0 bases and J 4 bases, leaving 18 bases between the germline ends. This CDR3 region has 18 residues. DNA of the CDR3: TGTGCCAGCAGCCAAGATAAAGGGGGGGGACGGGGTAATGAAAAACTGTTTTTT. Amino acids: CASSQDKGGGRGNEKLFF.

The gene calls are TRBV6-5 and TRBJ2-7, with TRBD1 matching 8 bases. V shed 4 bases, J shed 6 bases, and the junction held 8 bases outside the gene matches. The length of the CDR3 is 14 residues. CDR1 and CDR2 (germline): MNHEY, SVGAGI. CDR3 protein: CASSLGQGVSEQYF. For the CDR3, the DNA is TGTGCCAGCAGTTTAGGACAGGGTGTAAGCGAGCAGTACTTC.